This section outlines one T cell receptor beta chain sequence together with its context. What it binds is unknown. The sample belongs to a study of cytomegalovirus exposure and HLA in healthy donors. Study-level results: Earlier findings revealed that most TCR beta V segments proved productive either about 87% or about 30% of the time. Exclusion as indistinguishable affected some V segments, including TRBV6-2 and TRBV6-3. Specificity of a few CMV-associated chains for CMV antigens was verified in vitro.

The ends were cut back, 6 bases at V and 0 bases at J, with 29 bases in the middle. The CDR3 consists of 20 residues. Per germline, CDR1 KGHSH and CDR2 LQKENI. The PCR contained 60 Vbeta and 13 Jbeta primers. TCRdb's table, derived via immunoSEQ multiplex PCR, lists solely in-frame clones and lacks some. Seen here are 120,000 or so clones, about 80% observed once, and the top ten hold approximately 0.93%. Source material: PBMCs. This clonotype was sampled from a human donor in good health. The chain joins TRBV18 to TRBJ1-1; TRBD1 might be the D (5 bases). CDR3 protein: CASSRTGGWGGPPLNTEAFF. CDR3 DNA: TGTGCCAGCTCCCGGACGGGCGGATGGGGCGGCCCCCCGCTGAACACTGAAGCTTTCTTT.